The next 13 T cell receptor beta chains were all read from a single sample in a study of blood T cell repertoires in COVID-19. Using immunoSEQ multiplex PCR, the repertoire was profiled, and TCRdb retains in-frame clones only, with some absent. The sample lists a few hundred thousand clones, about 89% seen once, with 0.95% to 1.5% in the top ten. Material for sequencing was peripheral blood. These receptors were taken from a man aged 40-55 years with acute or convalescent COVID-19.

This chain uses TRBV7-9 with TRBJ2-7; TRBD1 aligns across 7 bases. CDR3 length: 17 residues. V lost 5 bases to trimming and J lost 7 bases; unmatched junction nucleotides: 20. Germline V gene lookup returns CDR1 SEHNR and CDR2 FQNEAQ (reference sequence). CDR3 amino acids: CASSPITGTARMREQYF. Here the CDR3 DNA reads TGTGCCAGCAGCCCCATCACCGGGACAGCGCGGATGAGGGAGCAGTACTTC.

The CDR3 reads CASSQGSGITRNEQFF. DNA for the CDR3: TGTGCCAGCAGCCAAGGGAGCGGAATTACGCGCAATGAGCAGTTCTTC. The genes are TRBV4-2 and TRBJ2-1; D possibly corresponds to TRBD2 (5 bases). V gave up 1 base and J gave up 6 bases, with 16 bases separating them. The CDR3 runs 16 residues. Looked up from germline, CDR1 is LGHNA and CDR2 is YNFKEQ.

The chain has TRBV5-1 and TRBJ2-3; the match to TRBD2 covers 8 bases. The CDR3 loop spans 15 amino acids. CDR1 SGHRS and CDR2 YFSETQ come from the germline V gene. After removal of 2 bases from V and 4 bases from J, the junction contained 6 bases not matched to a gene. This CDR3 is CASSFGGRSPDTQYF. The CDR3 nucleotides read TGCGCCAGCAGCTTCGGCGGGAGGTCACCAGATACGCAGTATTTT.

V is TRBV7-3 and J is TRBJ2-1; possible D gene TRBD2, 7 bases. The CDR3 is 13 residues long. Germline CDR1 is SGHTA and CDR2 is FQGTGA. Trimming stripped 2 bases from V and 13 bases from J, with 15 bases between. Here the CDR3 DNA reads TGTGCCAGCAGCTTAGCGGGGGCCCTTTCACAGTTCTTC. This gives the protein CASSLAGALSQFF.

This clone was seen only once. For the CDR3, the DNA is TGTGCCAGCAGCTTAGTTTTTCAGGGGGCGCATGAGCAGTTCTTC. It translates to CASSLVFQGAHEQFF. The rearrangement uses TRBV11-2 and TRBJ2-1; 8 nucleotides align to TRBD1. Losses at the gene ends were 1 base for V and 8 bases for J; bases not matched to a gene: 7. Per germline, CDR1 SGHAT and CDR2 FQNNGV. There are 15 residues in the CDR3.

This chain uses TRBV7-8 with TRBJ1-5; 7 bases are a match to TRBD1. The J segment lost 0 bases and the V segment lost 5 bases, leaving 7 bases of the junction unmatched. Germline assignment: CDR1 SGHVS and CDR2 FQNEAQ. This CDR3 region has 16 residues. The CDR3 bases are TGTGCCAGCAGCAACGAAGGGACAGTTAGCAATCAGCCCCAGCATTTT. This sequence encodes CASSNEGTVSNQPQHF.

The chain uses TRBV7-3 and TRBJ1-2, with D unclear. V was pared by 1 base and J by 6 bases, with 9 bases between. Germline V lookup: CDR1 SGHTA, CDR2 FQGTGA. The CDR3 runs to 13 residues. The CDR3 bases are TGTGCCAGCAGCTTAATCGGGTATCATGGCTACACCTTC. Its protein is CASSLIGYHGYTF.

V usage is TRBV5-8 and J usage is TRBJ1-5; D gene ambiguous. Germline CDR1 reads SGHTS; CDR2 reads YDEGEE. The CDR3 consists of 15 residues. V was cut by 0 bases and J by 7 bases, with 14 bases left in between. This CDR3 is CASSLVSRLRQPQHF. The CDR3 DNA reads as TGTGCCAGCAGCTTGGTTTCCAGACTAAGGCAGCCCCAGCATTTT.

The rearrangement links TRBV4-1 to TRBJ1-1, with D possibly matching TRBD1 (6 bases). Trimming pared 4 bases from V and 1 base from J, leaving 16 bases between. CDR1 and CDR2 (germline): MGHRA, YSYEKL. The CDR3 sequence is 16 residues long. The CDR3 region has the DNA TGCGCCAGCAGCCCACATTACGGACAGAAGAACACTGAAGCTTTCTTT. This gives the protein CASSPHYGQKNTEAFF.

The CDR3 loop reads CASSQGGRGNTIYF. The DNA for the CDR3 is TGTGCCAGCAGCCAAGGGGGGAGGGGAAACACCATATATTTT. The genes are TRBV3-1 (or the pseudogene TRBV3-2) and TRBJ1-3, with D possibly matching TRBD1 (5 bases). Germline CDR1 LGHDT, CDR2 YNNKEL (reference sequence). Trimming took off 1 base at V and 4 bases at J, with 8 bases between the two ends. This CDR3 spans 14 amino acids.

The genes are TRBV5-1 and TRBJ1-2, with 7 bases that match TRBD1. The junction had 6 bases not matched to a gene; V was cut back by 3 bases and J by 7 bases. CDR3 length: 13 residues. Per germline, CDR1 SGHRS and CDR2 YFSETQ. CDR3 nucleotides: TGCGCCAGCAGCTCGGAGGGGGCCTTTGGCTACACCTTC. Residues: CASSSEGAFGYTF.

With regard to this clone: At one end the junction does not follow the germline gene, possibly because of a read error. The chain joins TRBV19 to TRBJ2-4, with 9 bases fitting TRBD1. Germline loops: CDR1 LNHDA, CDR2 SQIVND (reference sequence). This CDR3 has 11 amino acids. This CDR3 is CASSIGDRALF. CDR3 DNA sequence: TGTGCCAGTAGTATAGGGGACAGGGCCCTCTTC.

This rearrangement joins TRBV6-6 to TRBJ1-1, with 9 bases that match TRBD1. CDR3 size: 15 residues. V lost 0 bases, J lost 4 bases, and 3 bases stayed unmatched. The germline V gene encodes CDR1 MNHNY and CDR2 SVGAGI (reference sequence). DNA for the CDR3: TGTGCCAGCAGTTACTCGGGGACAGGGAGCACTGAAGCTTTCTTT. Its protein product is CASSYSGTGSTEAFF.